The 22 T cell receptor beta chains reported below all come from one sample, sequenced in a study of radiotherapy plus CTLA-4 blockade in lung cancer. Sequencing used immunoSEQ multiplex PCR; TCRdb keeps in-frame clones, though not all of them. Here the sample spans around 70,000 clones, around 81% being singletons. Sequences were derived from peripheral blood, sampled from a patient treated with radiotherapy plus ipilimumab. These receptors originate from a human donor with non-small cell lung cancer who had a partial response to radiotherapy plus ipilimumab.

The chain couples TRBV6-4 to TRBJ2-3, with TRBD1 matching over 8 bases. Trimming removed 6 bases from V and 4 bases from J; junction bases left unmatched: 6. This CDR3 has 14 amino acids. Per the germline V gene, CDR1 is MRHNA and CDR2 is SNTAGT. CDR3 amino acids: CASRKQGGADTQYF. CDR3 nucleotide sequence: TGTGCCAGCAGGAAACAGGGGGGCGCAGATACGCAGTATTTT.

The chain couples TRBV18 to TRBJ1-1; D is possibly TRBD1 (6 bases). Trimming stripped 5 bases from V and 0 bases from J, with 13 bases between. Germline CDR1 reads KGHSH; CDR2 reads LQKENI. This CDR3 region has 15 residues. The CDR3 DNA follows: TGTGCCAGCTCAGCCCAGGGGCCTTTGAACACTGAAGCTTTCTTT. Translation: CASSAQGPLNTEAFF.

This rearrangement joins TRBV9 to TRBJ2-7, with 10 nucleotides matching TRBD1. Germline V gene sequence: CDR1 SGDLS, CDR2 YYNGEE. The CDR3 is 15 amino acids. Trimming at V came to 2 bases and at J to 4 bases, leaving 6 bases not matched to a gene. The CDR3, as DNA: TGTGCCAGCAGCGTCCATCCGGGACAGGGGTACGAGCAGTACTTC. It is translated as CASSVHPGQGYEQYF.

The chain recombines TRBV11-2 with TRBJ1-1, with 8 bases matching TRBD1. V lost 6 bases and J lost 5; bases outside the gene matches: 11. The CDR3 has 15 amino acids. Germline CDR1 reads SGHAT; CDR2 reads FQNNGV. CDR3 nucleotides: TGTGCCAGCAGATATAGACAGGGGAGATGGACTGAAGCTTTCTTT. It encodes CASRYRQGRWTEAFF.

This chain joins TRBV6-6 and TRBJ1-1; D remains unclear. V was pared by 2 bases and J by 4 bases, with 11 bases between. The CDR3 spans 14 residues. The germline V gene has CDR1 MNHNY and CDR2 SVGAGI (reference sequence). DNA for the CDR3: TGTGCCAGCAGTTACGGTCCTCGGAGCACTGAAGCTTTCTTT. Amino acids: CASSYGPRSTEAFF.

The chain links TRBV10-3 to TRBJ2-7, with TRBD1 matching over 7 bases. Trimming removed 4 bases from V and 5 bases from J; junction bases left unmatched: 8. CDR3 length: 14 amino acids. Germline loops: CDR1 ENHRY, CDR2 SYGVKD. The CDR3 protein is CAISGRTGEDEQYF. CDR3 DNA: TGTGCCATCAGTGGAAGGACAGGCGAGGACGAGCAGTACTTC.

The chain combines TRBV30 with TRBJ2-3; D remains ambiguous. V dropped 1 base and J dropped 5 bases, with 7 bases sitting between them. Germline V CDR1 and CDR2: GTSNPN, SVGIG (reference sequence). The CDR3 consists of 12 residues. The CDR3 sequence is CAWSAEEDTQYF. DNA of the CDR3: TGTGCCTGGAGTGCAGAGGAAGATACGCAGTATTTT.

The V gene is TRBV5-4, the J gene TRBJ2-7; 7 bases are shared with TRBD1. The CDR3 totals 14 residues. V lost 0 bases and J lost 4; bases outside the gene matches: 4. CDR1 SGHNT and CDR2 YYREEE come from the germline V gene (reference sequence). CDR3 nucleotides: TGTGCCAGCAGCTTGGAACAGGGGCAATACGAGCAGTACTTC. Its translation: CASSLEQGQYEQYF.

This clone has just one count. This chain uses TRBV7-3 with TRBJ2-1, with D possibly matching TRBD2 (7 bases). This CDR3 contains 15 residues. Deletions cut 5 bases from V and 8 bases from J, with 19 bases between. Germline CDR1 SGHTA, CDR2 FQGTGA. The CDR3 is CASSLEAGEGDEQFF. DNA of the CDR3: TGTGCCAGCAGCCTCGAGGCGGGAGAGGGGGATGAGCAGTTCTTC.

V and J are TRBV5-8 and TRBJ2-5, with 7 nucleotides matching TRBD2. Unmatched junction bases numbered 10, after V lost 3 bases and J lost 11 bases. From germline, CDR1 is SGHTS and CDR2 YDEGEE. The CDR3 covers 13 residues. DNA for the CDR3: TGTGCCAGCAGCTGGGTCAGGGCGGGGGAGCAGTACTTC. Its translation: CASSWVRAGEQYF.

This chain connects TRBV7-2 to TRBJ2-4; no clear D gene. The CDR3 runs to 14 residues. Trimming stripped 4 bases from V and 8 bases from J, with 15 bases between. The germline V gene has CDR1 SGHTA and CDR2 FQGNSA. The DNA for the CDR3 is TGTGCCAGCAGCTCACGAAAGCCCGGGTACATTCAGTACTTC. Amino acid sequence: CASSSRKPGYIQYF.

The rearrangement joins TRBV28 to TRBJ1-2; D remains unclear. Trimming stripped 1 base from V and 4 bases from J, with 7 bases between. CDR1 and CDR2 (germline): MDHEN, SYDVKM. The CDR3 runs 13 residues. This CDR3 reads CASSLLRGYGYTF. CDR3 nucleotide sequence: TGTGCCAGCAGTTTATTACGGGGCTATGGCTACACCTTC.

The chain uses TRBV6-1 and TRBJ1-1; TRBD1 matches at 7 bases. The germline V gene has CDR1 MNHNS and CDR2 SASEGT. The CDR3 runs 17 residues. Trimming cost V 2 bases and J 4 bases; bases outside gene matches: 13. DNA of the CDR3: TGTGCCAGCAGTGAATTCGGTAGGTTGGGACAGCGCACTGAAGCTTTCTTT. Residues: CASSEFGRLGQRTEAFF.

This chain links TRBV7-9 with TRBJ2-3, with D possibly matching TRBD1 (6 bases). CDR3 size: 14 residues. Trimming took off 4 bases at V and 0 bases at J, with 8 bases between the two ends. Germline V lookup: CDR1 SEHNR, CDR2 FQNEAQ (reference sequence). The CDR3 DNA is TGTGCCAGCAGCTCCCAGGGGAGCACAGATACGCAGTATTTT. Amino acid sequence: CASSSQGSTDTQYF.

This chain connects TRBV6-5 to TRBJ2-5; TRBD2 agrees at 11 bases. The CDR3 totals 14 residues. Germline V gene lookup returns CDR1 MNHEY and CDR2 SVGAGI. V lost 5 bases and J lost 4; bases outside the gene matches: 3. The DNA for the CDR3 is TGTGCCAGCAGTCCTGGACTAGCGGGAGAGACCCAGTACTTC. Translation: CASSPGLAGETQYF.

This clone was observed once. In nucleotides, the CDR3 is TGTGCCACCAGCCGAAGACCGGGGTACGAGCAGTACTTC. It codes for CATSRRPGYEQYF. The chain combines TRBV15 with TRBJ2-7, with D possibly being TRBD2 (5 bases). This CDR3 contains 13 residues. Trimming removed 5 bases from V and 4 bases from J, with 12 bases in between. Germline assignment: CDR1 LNHNV and CDR2 YYDKDF (reference sequence).

This clone was seen more than once but under ten times. This chain joins TRBV27 and TRBJ2-7, with a weak D call TRBD1 (6 bases). Germline V lookup: CDR1 MNHEY, CDR2 SMNVEV (reference sequence). This CDR3 region has 15 residues. The V gene lost 4 bases and the J gene lost 0 bases, with 13 bases spanning the gap. This CDR3 is CASSSRQVASYEQYF. The CDR3, as DNA: TGTGCCAGCAGTTCCCGACAGGTCGCCTCCTACGAGCAGTACTTC.

J is TRBJ2-7 and V is TRBV7-9, with 8 nucleotides matching TRBD2. This CDR3 region has 18 residues. Germline V gene data show CDR1 as SEHNR and CDR2 as FQNEAQ (reference sequence). Trimming took 4 bases from V and 2 from J; bases not matched to a gene: 16. This CDR3 is CASSSPLGATSGTYEQYF. In nucleotides, the CDR3 is TGTGCCAGCAGCTCGCCCTTGGGGGCAACTAGCGGAACCTACGAGCAGTACTTC.

The chain uses TRBV7-9 and TRBJ2-5, with 8 nucleotides matching TRBD1. The J call may be mistaken, given a closer DNA end match to TRBJ2-7. CDR1 SEHNR and CDR2 FQNEAQ come from the germline V gene (reference sequence). The CDR3 is 13 residues long. This chain's CDR3 is CASSQPRGHEQYF. The DNA of the CDR3 is TGTGCCAGCAGCCAGCCCAGGGGGCACGAGCAGTACTTC.

The genes are TRBV6-1 and TRBJ1-1; D is perhaps TRBD1 (6 bases). Germline assignment: CDR1 MNHNS and CDR2 SASEGT. This CDR3 spans 14 amino acids. With 4 bases removed from V and 3 bases from J, the gap between germline ends came to 12 bases. The CDR3 DNA sequence: TGTGCCAGCAGTGCAACAGGGAAAGACACTGAAGCTTTCTTT. This sequence encodes CASSATGKDTEAFF.

V and J are TRBV28 and TRBJ2-7, with 8 bases lining up with TRBD2. This CDR3 has 15 residues. J gave up 3 bases and V 1 base, and 5 bases lay outside the gene matches. The germline gives CDR1 MDHEN, CDR2 SYDVKM. CDR3 loop: CASSLFAGGLYEQYF. CDR3 sequence (DNA): TGTGCCAGCAGTTTATTCGCGGGAGGACTCTACGAGCAGTACTTC.

This clone was recorded once. The rearrangement links TRBV5-1 to TRBJ1-2; 7 bases map to TRBD1. The CDR3 runs to 14 residues. Germline V gives CDR1 SGHRS, CDR2 YFSETQ. Trimming removed 0 bases from V and 4 bases from J; junction bases left unmatched: 3. The CDR3 is CASSLDSGGYGYTF. CDR3 bases: TGCGCCAGCAGCTTGGATTCAGGGGGCTATGGCTACACCTTC.